These 25 T cell receptor beta chains were sequenced from one sample in a study of blood T cells in healthy people across ages (dated by TCRdb to the mid-2010s). The library was obtained by 5' RACE. TCRdb names Illumina HiSeq 2500 as the instrument used. A second PCR of about 6 to 11 cycles was run with a J-beta primer mix and a sample-barcoded 5' primer. TCRdb reran the public reads through fastp at Q25 and MiXCR, keeping productive beta chains. Rows are unified per CDR3 protein, each entry keeping the most common DNA and genes. A total of around 1,600,000 distinct CDR3 sequences appear in this sample, 42% of them only once. The ten most abundant clones make up about 4.1% of the sample. The sample consisted of blood. These receptor sequences come from a woman between 18 and 30 years old in good health.

CDR3 loop: CAISDSTDTQYF. DNA of the CDR3: TGTGCCATCAGTGACTCTACAGATACGCAGTATTTT. The chain is built from TRBV10-3 and TRBJ2-3; D is ambiguous. Between the trimmed V and J ends, which lost 3 bases and 3 bases, there was a span of 4 bases. CDR3 length: 12 amino acids. Looked up from germline, CDR1 is ENHRY and CDR2 is SYGVKD.

In this sample, this clonotype turned up a few times. The chain joins TRBV7-9 to TRBJ1-6; D may be TRBD1 (5 bases). The CDR3 covers 15 residues. Germline CDR1 SEHNR, CDR2 FQNEAQ (reference sequence). V was pared by 7 bases and J by 8 bases, with 18 bases between. For the CDR3, the DNA is TGTGCCAGCACCCCCCTAGACAGAAACGATTCACCCCTCCACTTT. Amino acid sequence: CASTPLDRNDSPLHF.

This chain connects TRBV5-6 to TRBJ2-3; 9 bases are shared with TRBD2. Trimming cost V 7 bases and J 0 bases; bases outside gene matches: 3. This CDR3 spans 14 amino acids. In germline, CDR1 is SGHDT, CDR2 YYEEEE. As DNA, the CDR3 is TGTGCCAGCCAAACTAGCGGGAGCACAGATACGCAGTATTTT. Translation: CASQTSGSTDTQYF.

This clonotype appeared a few times. In DNA, the CDR3 is TGTGCCAGCAGCCTTAGAGGGGTCCGCACAGATACGCAGTATTTT. This sequence encodes CASSLRGVRTDTQYF. The J gene is TRBJ2-3, the V gene TRBV14; D might be TRBD1 or TRBD2, each matching 5 bases. CDR1 and CDR2 from the germline V gene are SGHDN and FVKESK. V lost 4 bases, J lost 1 base, and 12 bases lay in between. This CDR3 has 15 amino acids. Drawing the rest from reference TRBV14 and TRBJ2-3, the complete variable domain is EAGVTQFPSHSVIEKGQTVTLRCDPISGHDNLYWYRRVMGKEIKFLLHFVKESKQDESGMPNNRFLAERTGGTYSTLKVQPAELEDSGVYFCASSLRGVRTDTQYFGPGTRLTVL.

The chain links TRBV29-1 to TRBJ2-1, with a tentative D call TRBD2 (6 bases). The J call is uncertain, as TRBJ2-7 better fits the DNA end. The CDR3 runs 16 residues. CDR1 and CDR2 from the germline V gene are SQVTM and ANQGSEA. The CDR3 region has the DNA TGCAGCGTCGCCGGGACTTCGAAAAGCTCCTACAATGAGCAGTACTTC. It specifies CSVAGTSKSSYNEQYF.

The chain has TRBV18 and TRBJ2-7; D is unclear. V shed 0 bases and J shed 3 bases, with 9 bases lying between them. Germline V gene lookup returns CDR1 KGHSH and CDR2 LQKENI. The CDR3 totals 14 residues. Here the CDR3 DNA reads TGTGCCAGCTCACCACCGGTCAGGCTCTACGAGCAGTACTTC. It encodes CASSPPVRLYEQYF.

The V call is TRBV7-9, the J call TRBJ2-3; 10 bases line up with TRBD2. Germline CDR1 and CDR2: SEHNR and FQNEAQ (reference sequence). With 8 bases clipped from V and 5 bases from J, the junction kept 7 bases outside the gene matches. The length of the CDR3 is 14 residues. The CDR3 sequence is CASEAGGALDTQYF. The DNA of the CDR3 is TGTGCCAGCGAAGCGGGGGGGGCTCTAGATACGCAGTATTTT.

The sample holds a few counts of this clonotype. The chain has TRBV9 and TRBJ2-1, with TRBD2 matching over 11 bases. Germline CDR1 SGDLS, CDR2 YYNGEE. The CDR3 consists of 16 residues. With V trimmed by 2 bases and J by 4 bases, 5 bases remained unmatched. The CDR3 spells CASSVFSGREYNEQFF. The CDR3 DNA reads as TGTGCCAGCAGCGTCTTTAGCGGGAGGGAGTACAATGAGCAGTTCTTC.

The rearrangement links TRBV4-1 to TRBJ2-1, with D possibly TRBD1 on 6 matching bases. The J call is doubtful: the DNA matches TRBJ2-7 better. The CDR3 runs to 16 residues. The germline V gene has CDR1 MGHRA and CDR2 YSYEKL. CDR3 sequence (DNA): TGCGCCAGCAGCCAATACAGGGTGAGCTCCTACAATGAGCAGTACTTC. Its protein product is CASSQYRVSSYNEQYF.

The chain couples TRBV12-3 or TRBV12-4 to TRBJ2-1; perhaps D is TRBD1 or TRBD2 (5 bases each). Between the trimmed V and J ends, which lost 4 bases and 13 bases, there was a span of 20 bases. CDR3 size: 14 residues. As DNA, the CDR3 is TGTGCCAGCAGTTCCCGGGGCCTAAAGTTGGGCCAGTTCTTC. Residues: CASSSRGLKLGQFF.

The chain couples TRBV6-5 to TRBJ1-2, with TRBD1 as a possible D gene (5 bases). This CDR3 region has 16 residues. Per germline, CDR1 MNHEY and CDR2 SVGAGI. The V gene lost 7 bases and the J gene lost 0 bases, with 18 bases spanning the gap. The CDR3, as DNA: TGTGCCAGCAAGAGGACAATAATCCCCCCTAACTATGGCTACACCTTC. It specifies CASKRTIIPPNYGYTF.

This clonotype turned up a few times. The chain links TRBV6-1 to TRBJ2-5, with D unclear. Trimming removed 4 bases from V and 11 bases from J, with 14 bases in between. The CDR3 runs 12 residues. Germline CDR1 MNHNS, CDR2 SASEGT. CDR3 sequence: CASSAGSQEQYF. The CDR3 bases are TGTGCCAGCAGTGCAGGCAGCCAGGAGCAGTACTTC.

This clonotype turned up a few times. J is TRBJ1-1 and V is TRBV4-1, with 11 positions matching TRBD1. J lost 5 bases, V lost 4 bases, and 6 bases had no gene match. CDR3 size: 15 residues. The germline gives CDR1 MGHRA, CDR2 YSYEKL. The CDR3 loop reads CASSRGQGAQTEAFF. The DNA for the CDR3 is TGCGCCAGCAGCCGAGGACAGGGGGCGCAGACTGAAGCTTTCTTT.

The CDR3 coding sequence is TGTGCCAGCTGTTCGGGGGAGTCCGATACGCAGTATTTT. It translates to CASCSGESDTQYF. The J gene is TRBJ2-3, the V gene TRBV6-5, with D perhaps matching TRBD2 (6 bases). Trimming took off 8 bases at V and 6 bases at J, with 15 bases between the two ends. CDR1 and CDR2 from the germline V gene are MNHEY and SVGAGI. This CDR3 is 13 amino acids long.

V and J are TRBV7-9 and TRBJ2-5, with a possible D match to TRBD1 (6 bases). The CDR3 sequence is 15 residues long. CDR1 and CDR2 (germline): SEHNR, FQNEAQ (reference sequence). V was clipped by 5 bases and J by 2 bases, with 15 bases between them. The CDR3 sequence is CASSRTGTPQETQYF. The CDR3 DNA follows: TGTGCCAGCAGCAGAACTGGGACACCACAAGAGACCCAGTACTTC.

The chain uses TRBV4-1 and TRBJ1-1, with a possible D match to TRBD1 (6 bases). This CDR3 spans 16 amino acids. Germline loops: CDR1 MGHRA, CDR2 YSYEKL. V lost 0 bases and J lost 5, with 16 bases in between. The CDR3 sequence: CASSQDRKQGGTEAFF. CDR3 sequence (DNA): TGCGCCAGCAGCCAAGATAGGAAACAGGGCGGAACTGAAGCTTTCTTT.

The rearrangement joins TRBV20-1 to TRBJ2-2; possibly TRBD1 or TRBD2 for D (6 bases each). This CDR3 has 11 amino acids. V lost 5 bases and J 6 bases, leaving 7 bases between the germline ends. Germline CDR1 and CDR2: DFQATT and SNEGSKA (reference sequence). This chain's CDR3 is CSARGPGELFF. Written as DNA, the CDR3 is TGCAGTGCTCGGGGGCCCGGGGAGCTGTTTTTT.

This clonotype appeared many times. The chain employs TRBV29-1 and TRBJ2-7; no firm D call. The length of the CDR3 is 12 residues. CDR1 is SQVTM, CDR2 ANQGSEA, per germline. V was pared by 4 bases and J by 1 base, with 8 bases between. CDR3 sequence (DNA): TGCAGCGTTGCCGGCAGTTCCTACGAGCAGTACTTC. It specifies CSVAGSSYEQYF.

The CDR3 region has the DNA TGCAGTGCTTTTCAGGGGCTAGGAAATTCACCCCTCCACTTT. Translation: CSAFQGLGNSPLHF. The rearrangement uses TRBV20-1 and TRBJ1-6, with a tentative D call TRBD1 (6 bases). Germline CDR1 reads DFQATT; CDR2 reads SNEGSKA (reference sequence). The CDR3 contains 14 residues. The V end lost 5 bases, the J end lost 7 bases, and 15 bases lay between the germline ends.

The chain has TRBV7-2 and TRBJ2-3; possible D gene TRBD2, 7 bases. The CDR3 is made up of 15 amino acids. V was clipped by 10 bases and J by 4 bases, with 21 bases between them. Germline V gene sequence: CDR1 SGHTA, CDR2 FQGNSA. The CDR3 protein is CATSGGPGLSDTQYF. The CDR3 DNA sequence: TGTGCCACCTCGGGGGGCCCAGGATTGTCAGATACGCAGTATTTT.

CDR3 loop: CASTRGLLREKQETQYF. The CDR3 DNA follows: TGTGCCAGCACCAGGGGACTCCTTCGCGAAAAGCAAGAGACCCAGTACTTC. The rearrangement uses TRBV7-9 and TRBJ2-5; tentatively, D is TRBD1 or TRBD2 (6 bases each). The V end lost 7 bases, the J end lost 2 bases, and 23 bases lay between the germline ends. The germline gives CDR1 SEHNR, CDR2 FQNEAQ (reference sequence). The CDR3 contains 17 residues. The whole variable domain, filled in from reference TRBV7-9 and TRBJ2-5, reads DTGVSQNPRHKITKRGQNVTFRCDPISEHNRLYWYRQTLGQGPEFLTYFQNEAQLEKSRLLSDRFSAERPKGSFSTLEIQRTEQGDSAMYLCASTRGLLREKQETQYFGPGTRLLVL.

The chain links TRBV29-1 to TRBJ2-4, with D perhaps TRBD1 or TRBD2 (5 bases each). Trimming shortened V by 4 bases and J by 3 bases, and 10 bases separated the two germline ends. The germline CDR1 and CDR2 sequences are SQVTM and ANQGSEA. This CDR3 has 13 amino acids. The CDR3 bases are TGCAGCGTTGGTCGGGGCATCAAAAACATTCAGTACTTC. Protein product: CSVGRGIKNIQYF.

This chain connects TRBV7-2 to TRBJ1-3, with a possible D match to TRBD1 (6 bases). Germline V gene lookup returns CDR1 SGHTA and CDR2 FQGNSA. The CDR3 runs to 16 residues. Trimming stripped 6 bases from V and 5 bases from J, with 20 bases between. CDR3 DNA sequence: TGTGCCAGCAGGGTACAGGACAGCCGCCCCCGAAACACCATATATTTT. Its protein is CASRVQDSRPRNTIYF.

A word on this clonotype: The junction differs from germline at one of its ends, possibly a read error. The gene calls are TRBV4-3 and TRBJ2-3; no clear D gene. The CDR3 consists of 16 residues. Germline lookup yields CDR1 LGHNA and CDR2 YSLEER. The CDR3 here is CVSSLRWAAVTDTQYF. The DNA for the CDR3 is TGCGTCAGCAGCCTACGGTGGGCAGCCGTCACAGATACGCAGTATTTT.

The chain links TRBV4-2 to TRBJ2-2; TRBD1 is a possible D gene (6 bases). The CDR3 is 17 residues long. Trimming left V 3 bases short and J 1 base short, with 15 bases between. CDR1 LGHNA and CDR2 YNFKEQ come from the germline V gene. CDR3 loop: CASSQKNSGVNTGELFF. CDR3 nucleotide sequence: TGTGCCAGCAGCCAGAAGAATTCAGGGGTGAACACCGGGGAGCTGTTTTTT.